Given below is one TCR beta chain in context. Antigen unknown. These data originate in a study of T-cell memory formation after mild COVID-19. Study-wide background: TCR clustering was largely donor specific. Overall study findings and caveats: Memory cells collected pre-infection included some clones that later responded, suggesting cross-reactive memory joined.

Barcoded TCR alpha and TCR beta cDNA libraries with UMIs came from 5'RACE using constant-segment primers. TCRdb itself ran the 5' RACE reads through MiXCR, one entry per CDR3 protein. The sample shows roughly 310,000 distinct CDR3 sequences, roughly 15% of them seen only once. The ends were cut back, 3 bases at V and 6 bases at J, with 8 bases in the middle. In germline, CDR1 is MDHEN, CDR2 SYDVKM. The CDR3 is made up of 12 amino acids. The chain links TRBV28 to TRBJ2-5; D uncertain. Sequencing used PBMCs or a T cell subset sorted from them (not recorded which). This TCR came from a young man who had mild COVID-19 (a few samples of this study predate the infection). Cell type and time point are not known. In DNA, the CDR3 is TGTGCCAGCAGTTTCACGGGTCAGACCCAGTACTTC. Protein product: CASSFTGQTQYF.